Presented here are 14 T cell receptor beta chains from one specimen sequenced in a study of cytomegalovirus exposure and HLA in healthy donors. Use of 60 Vbeta and 13 Jbeta primers characterized the PCR. Here immunoSEQ multiplex PCR was the method, and the copy in TCRdb shows in-frame clones only, minus some. This table has 40,000 to 55,000 clones, approximately 67% appearing once. The material sequenced was PBMCs. The receptors were sampled from a man younger than 40 in good health and CMV-seronegative.

J is TRBJ2-7 and V is TRBV11-3; no reliable D call. The CDR3 is made up of 13 amino acids. Trimming removed 1 base at V and 2 bases at J, with 6 bases between. Germline-derived CDR1 and CDR2 are SGHNT and YENEEA. The chain's CDR3 is CASSLGGPYEQYF. The CDR3 DNA is TGTGCCAGCAGCTTAGGAGGTCCCTACGAGCAGTACTTC.

The sample holds a few counts of this clone. V and J are TRBV5-1 and TRBJ2-3; 9 nucleotides line up with TRBD1. Unmatched junction bases numbered 10, after V lost 1 base and J lost 4 bases. Per germline, CDR1 SGHRS and CDR2 YFSETQ. This CDR3 has 17 amino acids. CDR3 in DNA: TGCGCCAGCAGCTTGAGTACGGGACAGGGTGGGCCAGATACGCAGTATTTT. It encodes CASSLSTGQGGPDTQYF.

The chain joins TRBV14 to TRBJ2-5, with 14 positions matching TRBD2. V lost 7 bases to trimming and J lost 5 bases; unmatched junction nucleotides: 6. From germline, CDR1 is SGHDN and CDR2 FVKESK. The length of the CDR3 is 15 residues. The CDR3 DNA reads as TGTGCCAGCAACAGACTAGCGGGAGGGATCGAGACCCAGTACTTC. Protein sequence: CASNRLAGGIETQYF. Variable domain in full (rest from reference TRBV14 and TRBJ2-5): EAGVTQFPSHSVIEKGQTVTLRCDPISGHDNLYWYRRVMGKEIKFLLHFVKESKQDESGMPNNRFLAERTGGTYSTLKVQPAELEDSGVYFCASNRLAGGIETQYFGPGTRLLVL.

A single count supports this clone. This likely comes from a read error, as the CDR3 has no conserved phenylalanine or tryptophan at its end. As DNA, the CDR3 is TGTGCCAGCAGCCAGGACAGGGGGCGGACTGAAGCTTTCGTT. This translates into CASSQDRGRTEAFV. The chain employs TRBV6-6 and TRBJ1-1, with TRBD1 matching 11 bases. The CDR3 runs 14 residues. V was pared by 6 bases and J by 5 bases, with 5 bases of the junction left unmatched. CDR1 is MNHNY, CDR2 SVGAGI, per germline (reference sequence).

The CDR3 sequence: CASTLQGASTGELFF. The CDR3 bases are TGTGCCAGTACTTTACAGGGGGCCAGCACCGGGGAGCTGTTTTTT. The chain links TRBV19 to TRBJ2-2, with TRBD1 matching 9 bases. Per the germline V gene, CDR1 is LNHDA and CDR2 is SQIVND (reference sequence). V lost 7 bases to trimming and J lost 4 bases; unmatched junction nucleotides: 7. CDR3 length equals 15 residues.

V is TRBV5-1 and J is TRBJ2-7; 7 bases are a match to TRBD2. The CDR3 contains 15 residues. Per the germline V gene, CDR1 is SGHRS and CDR2 is YFSETQ. V trimming: 0 bases; J trimming: 0 bases; junction bases outside the gene matches: 3. CDR3 DNA: TGCGCCAGCAGCTTGGCTAGCGGCTTCTCCTACGAGCAGTACTTC. Amino acid sequence: CASSLASGFSYEQYF.

This clone was observed once. The chain combines TRBV30 with TRBJ1-4; possible D gene TRBD1, 6 bases. The CDR3 totals 15 residues. V was trimmed by 0 bases and J by 7 bases, leaving 15 bases between them. CDR1 is GTSNPN and CDR2 is SVGIG in the germline V gene (reference sequence). CDR3 in amino acids: CAWSVPTGRAEKLFF. The CDR3 DNA follows: TGTGCCTGGAGTGTACCAACAGGGCGGGCTGAAAAACTGTTTTTT.

The chain employs TRBV6-5 and TRBJ1-1; TRBD1 matches 9 bases. CDR3 length: 14 amino acids. Germline trimming cut 2 bases from V and 5 bases from J; bases unmatched to any gene: 3. Germline V gene data show CDR1 as MNHEY and CDR2 as SVGAGI. The CDR3 loop reads CASSYTGGGTEAFF. In DNA, the CDR3 is TGTGCCAGCAGTTACACAGGGGGCGGAACTGAAGCTTTCTTT.

This clone has just one count. The chain carries TRBV29-1 and TRBJ1-2, with 10 bases identical to TRBD1. J gave up 4 bases and V 7 bases, and 6 bases lay outside the gene matches. This CDR3 contains 13 residues. The germline gives CDR1 SQVTM, CDR2 ANQGSEA. CDR3 protein: CSARQGATYGYTF. DNA of the CDR3: TGCAGCGCGAGACAGGGGGCCACCTATGGCTACACCTTC.

The CDR3 loop is CASSGRQALYGYTF. The CDR3, as DNA: TGTGCCAGCAGCGGGAGACAGGCGCTCTATGGCTACACCTTC. The chain is built from TRBV9 and TRBJ1-2; D may be TRBD1 (6 bases). This CDR3 has 14 amino acids. V was cut by 3 bases and J by 4 bases, with 13 bases left in between. Germline V gene data show CDR1 as SGDLS and CDR2 as YYNGEE.

The chain employs TRBV5-1 and TRBJ2-4, with 7 bases fitting TRBD2. Unmatched junction bases numbered 8, after V lost 5 bases and J lost 6 bases. This CDR3 has 14 residues. CDR1 SGHRS and CDR2 YFSETQ come from the germline V gene. CDR3 in DNA: TGCGCCAGCAGTATCGGGCGGGAGTTAAACATTCAGTACTTC. Its protein is CASSIGRELNIQYF.

The V and J genes are TRBV5-1 and TRBJ2-3; 10 bases agree with TRBD2. The V segment lost 0 bases and the J segment 4 bases; nucleotides outside the gene matches: 5. This CDR3 comprises 16 residues. Germline V gene lookup returns CDR1 SGHRS and CDR2 YFSETQ. DNA of the CDR3: TGCGCCAGCAGCTTGGAGCCTAGCGGGAGTTCAGATACGCAGTATTTT. Translation gives CASSLEPSGSSDTQYF. The full variable domain, rest sourced from reference TRBV5-1 and TRBJ2-3, is KAGVTQTPRYLIKTRGQQVTLSCSPISGHRSVSWYQQTPGQGLQFLFEYFSETQRNKGNFPGRFSGRQFSNSRSEMNVSTLELGDSALYLCASSLEPSGSSDTQYFGPGTRLTVL.

The chain couples TRBV4-1 to TRBJ1-2; 7 bases are a match to TRBD1. The CDR3 sequence is 12 residues long. Losses at the gene ends were 3 bases for V and 6 bases for J; bases not matched to a gene: 1. Germline V gene data show CDR1 as MGHRA and CDR2 as YSYEKL. In DNA form, the CDR3 reads TGCGCCAGCAGCCAGGGGACAGATGGCTACACCTTC. It encodes CASSQGTDGYTF.

The chain carries TRBV5-1 and TRBJ1-5; D call uncertain. Germline V gene lookup returns CDR1 SGHRS and CDR2 YFSETQ. This CDR3 has 15 residues. V lost 1 base, J lost 2 bases, and 10 bases lay in between. CDR3 in DNA: TGCGCCAGCAGCTTGTCGGCCGGAGGCAATCAGCCCCAGCATTTT. Translated, it gives CASSLSAGGNQPQHF.